A single sample is the source of the 8 T cell receptor beta chains below, sequenced in a study of shared clonotypes between healthy human individuals (dated by TCRdb to about 2020). Receptor libraries were prepared by the immunoSEQ multiplex PCR assay. TCRdb limited this immuneACCESS table to in-frame rearrangements with V and J called. A share of clones is missing; checked studies link under half to unresolved V genes, and the rest is unexplained. Present in this sample are 400,000 to 600,000 clones, approximately 95% of which were seen just once. The top ten clones comprise approximately 0.067% of the sample. Sequencing was carried out using naive CD4+ T cells sorted from blood. Explained via the paper, the cell subset or site label denotes: CD45RA+ positively selected. The receptors shown here come from a woman younger than 45 in good health.

The CDR3 sequence: CASSPVVWRADTQYF. Here the CDR3 DNA reads TGTGCCAGCAGCCCTGTCGTTTGGCGAGCCGATACGCAGTATTTT. V and J are TRBV7-8 and TRBJ2-3; the D is unclear. V was shortened by 5 bases and J by 6 bases, with 18 bases between the two germline ends. CDR3 size: 15 residues. From germline, CDR1 is SGHVS and CDR2 FQNEAQ.

The chain links TRBV11-3 to TRBJ2-5, with 8 bases that match TRBD1. The assigned J gene may be wrong: the sequence end matches TRBJ2-7 better. In germline, CDR1 is SGHNT, CDR2 YENEEA. The CDR3 spans 13 residues. CDR3: CASSWGQAYEQYF. The CDR3 bases are TGTGCCAGCAGCTGGGGACAGGCCTACGAGCAGTACTTC.

The chain joins TRBV14 to TRBJ2-3, with no clear D. This CDR3 contains 13 residues. Trimming stripped 1 base from V and 6 bases from J, with 8 bases between. From germline, CDR1 is SGHDN and CDR2 FVKESK. CDR3 protein: CASSQGQSDTQYF. Here the CDR3 DNA reads TGTGCCAGCAGCCAAGGGCAGTCGGATACGCAGTATTTT.

This clone was observed once. The chain joins TRBV19 to TRBJ2-7; 7 positions match TRBD2. Looked up from germline, CDR1 is LNHDA and CDR2 is SQIVND (reference sequence). The CDR3 extends over 13 amino acids. V lost 5 bases to trimming and J lost 1 base; unmatched junction nucleotides: 2. CDR3 nucleotide sequence: TGTGCCAGTAGTGGACTAGAATCCTACGAGCAGTACTTC. Amino acids: CASSGLESYEQYF.

This chain connects TRBV4-1 to TRBJ2-5; D is possibly TRBD1 (6 bases). CDR1 is MGHRA and CDR2 is YSYEKL in the germline V gene. V was trimmed by 8 bases and J by 3 bases, leaving 19 bases between them. The CDR3 has 15 residues. The CDR3 coding sequence is TGCGCCAGCGGAACGGGACAAGGGGTTAAAGAGACCCAGTACTTC. This gives the protein CASGTGQGVKETQYF.

The CDR3 loop is CASSSIGLSSYEQYF. The CDR3 DNA sequence: TGTGCCAGCAGTTCTATTGGCCTAAGCTCCTACGAGCAGTACTTC. The chain links TRBV28 to TRBJ2-7; D gene uncertain. This CDR3 comprises 15 residues. The V gene lost 4 bases and the J gene lost 0 bases, with 13 bases spanning the gap. The V gene's germline CDR1 is MDHEN and CDR2 SYDVKM.

With respect to this clone: The junction shows a germline mismatch at one end, possibly a read error. The chain employs TRBV2 and TRBJ2-4; D remains ambiguous. The CDR3 runs 9 residues. CDR1 SNHLY and CDR2 FYNNEI come from the germline V gene. CDR3 loop: CASSPGSVF. Here the CDR3 DNA reads TGTGCCAGCAGTCCCGGGTCTGTCTTC.

The table lists this clone with a count of one. The chain employs TRBV5-1 and TRBJ1-4; D possibly corresponds to TRBD1 (6 bases). With 1 base removed from V and 6 bases from J, the gap between germline ends came to 13 bases. The CDR3 runs 15 residues. Germline CDR1 SGHRS, CDR2 YFSETQ. The CDR3 region has the DNA TGCGCCAGCAGCTTGTTGGGGGGCTGGGATGAAAAACTGTTTTTT. Its protein product is CASSLLGGWDEKLFF. Full variable domain (rest looked up from reference TRBV5-1 and TRBJ1-4): KAGVTQTPRYLIKTRGQQVTLSCSPISGHRSVSWYQQTPGQGLQFLFEYFSETQRNKGNFPGRFSGRQFSNSRSEMNVSTLELGDSALYLCASSLLGGWDEKLFFGSGTQLSVL.